The rows below give T cell receptor beta chains drawn from one sample of a study of T cell responses to AZD1222 COVID-19 vaccine. Clones were sequenced by immunoSEQ multiplex PCR, and TCRdb holds only the in-frame ones, with some missing. Of 130,000 to 150,000 clones listed, about 93% are singletons. The sequenced sample was peripheral blood, obtained on day 0 of MenACWY control vaccination. These receptors all come from an adult in good health. Each CDR3 is given with its conserved first and last residue. D genes are given only for firm matches. Not every row has a clone size; where given, it reads once, few, many or a size class.

J gene	V gene	D gene	clone size	CDR3 DNA	CDR3 protein
TRBJ1-6	TRBV11-2	NA	NA	TGTGCCAGCAGCCGGGGAGAGTTGGGTTCACCCCTCCACTTT	CASSRGELGSPLHF
TRBJ1-6	TRBV19	TRBD1	NA	TGTGCCAGTAGTATCCGGGACAGCTCCTATAATTCACCCCTCCACTTT	CASSIRDSSYNSPLHF
TRBJ2-5	TRBV30	NA	NA	TGTGCCTGCCTTAGGAGGACCCAAGAGACCCAGTACTTC	CACLRRTQETQYF
TRBJ1-2	TRBV10-1	NA	NA	TGCGCCAGCAGTGACAGCTTAAATTGCTACACCTTC	CASSDSLNCYTF
TRBJ2-7	TRBV11-1	TRBD1	NA	TGTGCCAGCAGGCGGGACAGGGGCCTCAGCTACGAGCAGTACTTC	CASRRDRGLSYEQYF
TRBJ1-2	TRBV5-1	NA	NA	TGCGCCAGCAGCTTGGGGAGAGGGGTTGATGGCTACACCTTC	CASSLGRGVDGYTF
TRBJ2-1	TRBV11-2	NA	NA	TGTGCCAGCAGCCTAACCCCCGGGGCCAACAATGAGCAGTTCTTC	CASSLTPGANNEQFF
TRBJ1-3	TRBV3-1/TRBV3-2	NA	NA	TGTGCCAGCAGCCAAGAGGGGGTCCGAATTTCTGGAAACACCATATATTTT	CASSQEGVRISGNTIYF
TRBJ2-1	TRBV7-9	TRBD2	once	TGTGCCAGCAGCCCCACTAGCGGGCCGAACAATGAGCAGTTCTTC	CASSPTSGPNNEQFF
TRBJ2-7	TRBV2	TRBD2	NA	TGTGCCAGCAACAAATACCAGACTAGCGGAGTGGGGGATGGGGAGCAGTACTTC	CASNKYQTSGVGDGEQYF
TRBJ1-2	TRBV2	TRBD1	few	TGTGCCAGCAGTCAGAAGACAGGGTTAAACGTTAACTATGGCTACACCTTC	CASSQKTGLNVNYGYTF
TRBJ2-5	TRBV5-4	TRBD2	once	TGTGCCAGCAGCACCTCGACTAGCGGGGGGGCGAGTAGGGAGACCCAGTACTTC	CASSTSTSGGASRETQYF
TRBJ1-1	TRBV3-1/TRBV3-2	NA	NA	TGTGCCAGCAGCCTCATGAACACTGAAGCTTTCTTT	CASSLMNTEAFF
TRBJ2-1	TRBV5-6	NA	NA	TGTGCCAGCAGCTACGCTTACAATGAGCAGTTCTTC	CASSYAYNEQFF
TRBJ1-3	TRBV7-9	NA	NA	TGTGCCAGCAGCTTTTTAAGCTCTGGAAACACCATATATTTT	CASSFLSSGNTIYF
TRBJ2-3	TRBV7-2	NA	NA	TGTGCCAGCAGCTTAGCGATGTCAGATACGCAGTATTTT	CASSLAMSDTQYF
TRBJ2-1	TRBV9	TRBD2	NA	TGTGCCAGCAGCGCCCCGGGACTAGCGGCAACCGAGCAGTTCTTC	CASSAPGLAATEQFF
TRBJ2-7	TRBV27	NA	NA	TGTGCCAGCAGTTTATGGGGCGTGGGACCCACCTACGAGCAGTACTTC	CASSLWGVGPTYEQYF
TRBJ1-2	TRBV2	NA	NA	TGTGCCAGCACCCCTAGGGGCGGCAACTATGGCTACACCTTC	CASTPRGGNYGYTF
TRBJ1-4	TRBV20-1	NA	NA	TGCAGTGCTTCCGTCGGTGAAAAACTGTTTTTT	CSASVGEKLFF
TRBJ1-6	TRBV5-1	NA	NA	TGCGCCAGCAGCTCCCTCTCGGGGAATAATTCACCCCTCCACTTT	CASSSLSGNNSPLHF
TRBJ2-3	TRBV27	NA	NA	TGTGCCAGCAGTAGGGAGCGACCAGATACGCAGTATTTT	CASSRERPDTQYF
TRBJ1-2	TRBV30	NA	NA	TGTGCCTGGAGTTTATGGAGTGGGGGCCGGAATGGCTACACCTTC	CAWSLWSGGRNGYTF
TRBJ1-5	TRBV7-9	NA	NA	TGTGCCAGCAGCTTGGGGAGACAGGAGAATCAGCCCCAGCATTTT	CASSLGRQENQPQHF
TRBJ1-3	TRBV28	NA	NA	TGTGCCAGCAGTACGGGACGGTTCTCTGGAAACACCATATATTTT	CASSTGRFSGNTIYF
TRBJ2-1	TRBV5-1	TRBD1	NA	TGCGCCAGCAGCTCAACCACAGGGGGACGATACAATGAGCAGTTCTTC	CASSSTTGGRYNEQFF
TRBJ2-7	TRBV6-5	TRBD2	NA	TGTGCCAGCAGTCCCTGGCGGGGAGGGGACGAGCAGTACTTC	CASSPWRGGDEQYF
TRBJ1-3	TRBV11-2	NA	NA	TGTGCCAGCAGCTTAGATCCGGGAAACACCATATATTTT	CASSLDPGNTIYF
TRBJ1-1	TRBV2	NA	once	TGTGCCAGCAGCCGAAGGGGGTCGGGCACTGAAGCTTTCTTT	CASSRRGSGTEAFF
TRBJ1-5	TRBV2	NA	NA	TGTGCCAGCAGTAAAGGGGATCAGCCCCAGCATTTT	CASSKGDQPQHF
TRBJ1-1	TRBV3-1/TRBV3-2	NA	NA	TGTGCCAGCAGCCAAGTAGCAGGGAACACTGAAGCTTTCTTT	CASSQVAGNTEAFF
TRBJ1-1	TRBV12-3/TRBV12-4	NA	NA	TGTGCCAGCAGTCTACAAGAGGGCACTGAAGCTTTCTTT	CASSLQEGTEAFF
TRBJ1-5	TRBV13	TRBD1	NA	TGTGCCAGCAGCTCCCAGGGGGCTAATCAGCCCCAGCATTTT	CASSSQGANQPQHF
TRBJ1-4	TRBV7-2	NA	once	TGTGCCAGCAGCCCAGGGATTACAACTAATGAAAAACTGTTTTTT	CASSPGITTNEKLFF
TRBJ2-2	TRBV9	TRBD1	NA	TGTGCCAGCAGCGCCGGGACAGGAGGCACCGGGGAGCTGTTTTTT	CASSAGTGGTGELFF
TRBJ1-2	TRBV19	TRBD1	NA	TGTGCCAGTAGTAGGACAGGGAACTATGGCTACACCTTC	CASSRTGNYGYTF
TRBJ1-5	TRBV4-1	TRBD1	once	TGCGCCAGCAGCCAAGCGGGGACAGGGGCCCAGCCCCAGCATTTT	CASSQAGTGAQPQHF
TRBJ1-5	TRBV18	NA	NA	TGTGCCAGCTCAGAGGGTTTTTATAGCAATCAGCCCCAGCATTTT	CASSEGFYSNQPQHF
TRBJ2-7	TRBV28	TRBD1	NA	TGTGCCAGTACCCCAGGGGGACAGGCCCACTACGAGCAGTACTTC	CASTPGGQAHYEQYF
TRBJ2-2	TRBV19	TRBD2	NA	TGTGCCAGTGCCGTGGTCTTAGCGGGAGTACGCGTTCGCGGGGAGCTGTTTTTT	CASAVVLAGVRVRGELFF
TRBJ2-3	TRBV9	TRBD2	NA	TGTGCCAGCAGCGTAGCGGGGGGGCGGGCAGATACGCAGTATTTT	CASSVAGGRADTQYF
TRBJ2-7	TRBV6-6	TRBD1	once	TGTGCCAGCAGTTACATTGGACAGGGTTCCTACGAGCAGTACTTC	CASSYIGQGSYEQYF
TRBJ1-2	TRBV18	NA	NA	TGTGCCAGCTCACAGGACTATTATGGCTACACCTTC	CASSQDYYGYTF
TRBJ1-2	TRBV2	NA	NA	TGTGCCAGCAGTGAAAACAAGAGGGGCTACACCTTC	CASSENKRGYTF
TRBJ1-1	TRBV5-6	NA	NA	TGTGCCAGCAGCTTGGGGCAGGGCGGAACCGTCCTCCGAGCTTTCTTT	CASSLGQGGTVLRAFF
TRBJ2-7	TRBV28	NA	NA	TGTGCCAGCAGTGATGGGACACCATCGTACGAGCAGTACTTC	CASSDGTPSYEQYF
TRBJ2-2	TRBV27	NA	NA	TGTGCCAGCAGTTTCCTGGGGGAAACCGGGGAGCTGTTTTTT	CASSFLGETGELFF
TRBJ2-1	TRBV2	TRBD2	NA	TGTGCCAGCAGTAGGACTAGCGGGGGGAATGAGCAGTTCTTC	CASSRTSGGNEQFF
TRBJ1-2	TRBV24-1	NA	NA	TGTGCCACCAGAGATGTGGGTGGCTACACCTTC	CATRDVGGYTF
TRBJ2-7	TRBV18	NA	NA	TGTGCCAGCTCCCTTGGACAGACCTACGAGCAGTACTTC	CASSLGQTYEQYF
TRBJ2-3	TRBV5-5	NA	NA	TGTGCCAGCAGAAGAGCGCCTGGCGTGGATACGCAGTATTTT	CASRRAPGVDTQYF
TRBJ1-4	TRBV2	TRBD1	NA	TGTGCCAGCAGTAAGGACAGGGAGAATGAAAAACTGTTTTTT	CASSKDRENEKLFF
TRBJ2-7	TRBV5-6	TRBD1	few	TGTGCCAGCAGCTTTCAGGGACAGGGCTACGAGCAGTACTTC	CASSFQGQGYEQYF
TRBJ2-3	TRBV24-1	NA	NA	TGTGCCACCAGTACTACAGATACGCAGTATTTT	CATSTTDTQYF
TRBJ1-4	TRBV7-6	TRBD1	NA	TGTGCCAGCAGCCAGCTAGGGACAGGGTCTGAAAAACTGTTTTTT	CASSQLGTGSEKLFF
TRBJ1-5	TRBV9	NA	NA	TGTGCCAGCAGCGTAGAGTCCGATCAGCCCCAGCATTTT	CASSVESDQPQHF
TRBJ1-5	TRBV9	NA	few	TGTGCCAGCAGCCCAGGCGGGGCCCCCGGGCAGCCCCAGCATTTT	CASSPGGAPGQPQHF